The clone carrying this T cell receptor beta chain showed up just a few times. Its antigen is currently unknown. The read terminates 3 residues ahead of where the CDR3 ends, so the germline J gene completes it. Sequencing used immunoSEQ multiplex PCR; TCRdb keeps in-frame clones, though not all of them. Recorded here are 16,000 or so clones, none singletons. This record comes from a study of T cell clonality in common variable immunodeficiency. Study-level findings and limits: Fewer deletions and N-nucleotide insertions were reportedly seen in common variable immunodeficiency TCR beta sequences.

With 1 base clipped from V and 0 bases from J, the junction kept 8 bases outside the gene matches. The CDR3 loop spans 17 amino acids. Germline V gene sequence: CDR1 KGHSH, CDR2 LQKENI. The sequenced material came from peripheral blood mononuclear cells. The clonotype comes from a human donor with common variable immunodeficiency. This rearrangement joins TRBV18 to TRBJ1-1, with 7 bases lining up with TRBD1. Incomplete CDR3 DNA: TGTGCCAGCTCACCACAGGGGGCGAAAGGAGTGAACACTGAA. It translates to CASSPQGAKGVNTE. The CDR3 in its entirety is CASSPQGAKGVNTEAFF.